This record concerns one T cell receptor beta chain sequence. The antigen remains unidentified. TCRdb reworked the 5' RACE reads into one entry per CDR3 protein, no DNA. This table holds about 260,000 distinct CDR3 sequences. This specimen belongs to a study of T cells expressing NK-cell markers. Overall study: Sorted CD3+CD56+NKG2C+, CD3+CD56+NKG2C- and CD3+CD56-NKG2C+ T cells supplied TCR beta repertoires. Out of eight donors sequenced, seven tested HCMV-seropositive and the remaining one seronegative. Findings of the study overall: Of CD8+ T cells, roughly 1.0-8% belonged to dominant NKG2C+ clonotypes in several donors. Whether expanded NKG2C+ T cell clones were HCMV specific stayed uncertain.

Germline CDR1 is SGHNT and CDR2 is YYREEE (reference sequence). The CDR3 covers 13 residues. V gene TRBV5-4 combines with J gene TRBJ1-2; TCRdb's D call, TRBD1, is unchecked because there is no DNA. This sequence originates from a woman aged 18-69 years in good health. Sequences were obtained from blood T cells: a sorted CD56 or NKG2C T cell subset, CD4+ or CD8+ T cells, or bulk PBMC T cells (not recorded which). The CDR3 region is CASSLLNTGGYTF.